Sequencing of this TCR beta chain was carried out in a study of T-cell reconstitution after alpha-beta-depleted transplantation in children. CDR1 is GTSNPN and CDR2 is SVGIG in the germline V gene (reference sequence). The J segment lost 4 bases and the V segment lost 4 bases, leaving 6 bases of the junction unmatched. The CDR3 runs to 13 residues. TCRbeta library preparation incorporated unique molecular identifiers. TCRdb passed the PCR reads through MiXCR, listing each CDR3 protein once. The table includes just under 550,000 distinct CDR3 sequences, about 18% detected once. The source is a human donor who donated a stem cell graft to a child with acute lymphoblastic leukemia. The sample in question was PBMCs from the stem cell graft donor, obtained from the stem cell graft. The chain carries TRBV30 and TRBJ2-7, with TRBD2 identical over 8 bases. CDR3 in DNA: TGTGCCTGGACTTCGGGACTAGTGTACGAGCAGTACTTC. It codes for CAWTSGLVYEQYF.